The rows below give T cell receptor beta chains drawn from one sample of a study of cytomegalovirus exposure and HLA in healthy donors. Clones were sequenced by immunoSEQ multiplex PCR, and TCRdb holds only the in-frame ones, with some missing. The table includes 160,000 or so clones, about 73% detected once. The sequenced material came from PBMCs. Receptors were obtained from a woman between 40 and 50 years old in good health and CMV-seronegative. Each CDR3 is given with its conserved first and last residue. A D gene is named only where the DNA matches it firmly. A clone size is listed for some rows: how often the clone was seen (once, few, many), or a class if it is expanded.

J: TRBJ2-3
V: TRBV6-1
size: NA
D: NA
CDR3: CASSEWPGSSDTQYF
DNA: TGTGCCAGCAGTGAATGGCCAGGGTCATCAGATACGCAGTATTTT

J: TRBJ2-7
V: TRBV14
size: NA
D: NA
CDR3: CASSQDQIYEQYF
DNA: TGTGCCAGCAGCCAAGATCAGATCTACGAGCAGTACTTC

J: TRBJ2-7
V: TRBV28
size: NA
D: TRBD2
CDR3: CASSGAGGPYF
DNA: TGTGCCAGCAGTGGGGCGGGAGGTCCGTACTTC

J: TRBJ2-7
V: TRBV10-1
size: few
D: NA
CDR3: CAIPGQLLFEQYF
DNA: TGCGCCATACCGGGACAACTCCTTTTCGAGCAGTACTTC

J: TRBJ1-1
V: TRBV5-4
size: NA
D: TRBD1
CDR3: CASSFTGARNTEAFF
DNA: TGTGCCAGCAGTTTTACAGGGGCGAGGAACACTGAAGCTTTCTTT

J: TRBJ1-6
V: TRBV7-9
size: NA
D: TRBD1
CDR3: CASSSGQGNSPLHF
DNA: TGTGCCAGCAGCTCCGGACAGGGAAATTCACCCCTCCACTTT

J: TRBJ2-7
V: TRBV5-6
size: NA
D: NA
CDR3: CASSFELSYEQYF
DNA: TGTGCCAGCAGCTTTGAGCTTTCCTACGAGCAGTACTTC

J: TRBJ1-1
V: TRBV5-1
size: few
D: TRBD1
CDR3: CASGGTASGTEAFF
DNA: TGCGCCAGTGGCGGGACAGCCTCGGGCACTGAAGCTTTCTTT

J: TRBJ1-1
V: TRBV6-1
size: NA
D: TRBD1
CDR3: CASSTGQDTEAFF
DNA: TGTGCCAGCAGTACTGGACAGGACACTGAAGCTTTCTTT

J: TRBJ2-7
V: TRBV5-4
size: NA
D: TRBD1
CDR3: CASSLASTGGFYEQYF
DNA: TGTGCCAGCAGCTTGGCCTCGACAGGGGGCTTCTACGAGCAGTACTTC

J: TRBJ1-2
V: TRBV5-4
size: NA
D: TRBD1
CDR3: CASSLSGQHYGYTF
DNA: TGTGCCAGCAGCTTGTCGGGACAGCACTATGGCTACACCTTC

J: TRBJ2-3
V: TRBV25-1
size: NA
D: TRBD1
CDR3: CASTPRDRGDMDTQYF
DNA: TGTGCCAGCACCCCTCGGGACAGGGGGGACATGGATACGCAGTATTTT

J: TRBJ1-1
V: TRBV11-2
size: NA
D: TRBD1
CDR3: CASSLVGGRGTEAFF
DNA: TGTGCCAGCAGCTTAGTAGGGGGCAGAGGCACTGAAGCTTTCTTT

J: TRBJ2-1
V: TRBV2
size: NA
D: TRBD1
CDR3: CASSLDRGRYNEQFF
DNA: TGTGCCAGCAGCCTCGACAGGGGGCGCTACAATGAGCAGTTCTTC

J: TRBJ2-5
V: TRBV19
size: NA
D: TRBD2
CDR3: CASRERGGKETQYF
DNA: TGTGCCAGTAGGGAGCGGGGAGGAAAAGAGACCCAGTACTTC

J: TRBJ1-5
V: TRBV6-6
size: NA
D: TRBD1
CDR3: CASSSQGASNQPQHF
DNA: TGTGCCAGCAGTTCGCAGGGGGCTAGCAATCAGCCCCAGCATTTT

J: TRBJ1-4
V: TRBV11-2
size: once
D: TRBD1
CDR3: CASSSILRGPNEKLFF
DNA: TGTGCCAGCAGCTCCATACTCAGGGGGCCGAATGAAAAACTGTTTTTT

J: TRBJ1-4
V: TRBV7-8
size: NA
D: NA
CDR3: CASSSQGNREKLFF
DNA: TGTGCCAGCAGCTCCCAAGGAAACAGGGAAAAACTGTTTTTT

J: TRBJ2-7
V: TRBV6-1
size: NA
D: TRBD1
CDR3: CASRKQGEDGEQYF
DNA: TGTGCCAGCAGGAAACAGGGGGAAGACGGCGAGCAGTACTTC

J: TRBJ1-2
V: TRBV2
size: NA
D: NA
CDR3: CASSQWTADFYGYTF
DNA: TGTGCCAGCAGTCAGTGGACAGCCGACTTCTATGGCTACACCTTC

J: TRBJ1-4
V: TRBV5-4
size: NA
D: NA
CDR3: CASSLAGDNEKLFF
DNA: TGTGCCAGCAGCTTGGCCGGGGATAATGAAAAACTGTTTTTT

J: TRBJ2-3
V: TRBV5-1
size: few
D: NA
CDR3: CASSLNKPSTDTQYF
DNA: TGCGCCAGCAGTCTCAACAAACCTAGCACAGATACGCAGTATTTT

J: TRBJ2-1
V: TRBV11-3
size: NA
D: TRBD2
CDR3: CASSLSGTSGGLFF
DNA: TGTGCCAGCAGCTTATCCGGGACTAGTGGGGGTCTGTTCTTC

J: TRBJ1-6
V: TRBV13
size: NA
D: NA
CDR3: CASSHRVRNSPLHF
DNA: TGTGCCAGCAGCCACAGGGTGCGAAATTCACCCCTCCACTTT

J: TRBJ2-2
V: TRBV11-3
size: once
D: TRBD1
CDR3: CASSLEGTDNTGELFF
DNA: TGTGCCAGCAGCTTAGAAGGGACAGACAACACCGGGGAGCTGTTTTTT